This T cell receptor beta chain comes out of a study of OX40 agonist ivuxolimab in advanced cancers. Study-level background: Of the participants, about 40% had some prior anti-PD-1, anti-PD-L1 or anti-CTLA-4 therapy, which was allowed. Study-wide findings and caveats: The mean number of expanded clones was higher in CD8+ T cells than in CD4+. Not determined was the antigen specificity of the expanded peripheral T cells.

In regard to this clone: Its target is not known.

TCRdb keeps only in-frame clones here, not all; method: immunoSEQ multiplex PCR. The table lists tens of thousands of clones, 90% of them singletons. Systemic immunosuppression or a history of autoimmune disease excluded patients. The sequence came from an adult with an advanced solid tumor such as melanoma, head and neck, liver or kidney cancer. Here the sequenced sample was CD4+ or CD8+ T cells sorted from blood, taken in a trial of the OX40 agonist ivuxolimab.

The CDR3 is CASITGTHRTDTQYF. Here the CDR3 DNA reads TGCGCCAGTATTACCGGGACGCACCGCACAGATACGCAGTATTTT. V and J are TRBV5-1 and TRBJ2-3, with D possibly being TRBD1 or TRBD2 (5 bases each). Trimming removed 8 bases from V and 1 base from J, with 17 bases in between. This CDR3 spans 15 amino acids. Germline-derived CDR1 and CDR2 are SGHRS and YFSETQ.